This TCR beta chain derives from a study of T cell repertoires in cytomegalovirus infection. Study context: Recently described HLA-C-restricted plus well-studied HLA-B-restricted CMV epitopes were used. Broader study findings: Totalled public TCR beta family frequency picked out people who carried CMV plus the relevant HLA. The study found HLA-C-restricted CMV-specific TCR beta clonotypes dominating the ex vivo response.

Trimming stripped 4 bases from V and 5 bases from J, with 13 bases between. Germline V lookup: CDR1 SGHRS, CDR2 YFSETQ. The CDR3 spans 13 residues. A remark on this clonotype: The antigen is unknown.

TCRdb reanalysed the reads using MiXCR and keeps one entry per CDR3 protein. The sample lists 900,000 to 950,000 distinct CDR3 sequences; around a third were seen once. V is TRBV5-1 and J is TRBJ2-7, with TRBD2 as a possible D gene (6 bases). This clonotype was sampled from a human donor in good health (CMV status not recorded). Some clones in this sample may be carry-over from other donors' samples. The sample was cultured CD8+ T cells from PBMCs, taken from culture after CMV antigen stimulation. The CDR3 DNA reads TGCGCCAGCAGCCCCGGAGGGTCTGACGAGCAGTACGTC. It specifies CASSPGGSDEQYV.